The next 16 T cell receptor beta chains were all read from a single sample in a study of blood T cells in healthy people across ages. The second PCR ran roughly 7 to 12 cycles with a sample-barcoded 5' primer and J-beta primers. A single record per CDR3 protein comes from TCRdb applying MiXCR to the 5' RACE reads. The table includes approximately 1.5 million distinct CDR3 sequences, 35% to 45% detected once. Specimen: blood. The receptors were gathered from a woman under 30 in good health.

V usage is TRBV20-1 and J usage is TRBJ1-3; 7 nucleotides line up with TRBD1. CDR3 size: 15 residues. CDR1 is DFQATT, CDR2 SNEGSKA, per germline (reference sequence). The J segment lost 3 bases and the V segment lost 3 bases, leaving 8 bases of the junction unmatched. CDR3 sequence: CSASRGQILGNTIYF. The CDR3 bases are TGCAGTGCTAGTAGGGGACAGATACTTGGAAACACCATATATTTT.

This chain connects TRBV7-9 to TRBJ2-5, with 11 nucleotides matching TRBD2. The DNA end lines up better with TRBJ2-7; the J call may be wrong. Germline CDR1 is SEHNR and CDR2 is FQNEAQ (reference sequence). The CDR3 consists of 15 residues. The CDR3 nucleotides are TGTGCCAGCAGCCCTATACTAGCGGGAGAGGGCGAGCAGTACTTC. The encoded protein is CASSPILAGEGEQYF.

The chain joins TRBV7-9 to TRBJ1-2; possibly TRBD1 for D (6 bases). The germline CDR1 and CDR2 sequences are SEHNR and FQNEAQ (reference sequence). The length of the CDR3 is 15 residues. V was shortened by 3 bases and J by 3 bases, with 14 bases between the two germline ends. The DNA of the CDR3 is TGTGCCAGCAGCTTGTATCAGGGGTCCGACTATGGCTACACCTTC. Encoded protein: CASSLYQGSDYGYTF.

The gene calls are TRBV28 and TRBJ2-7, with D tentatively TRBD2 (5 bases). The CDR3 length is 14 residues. With 8 bases removed from V and 0 bases from J, the gap between germline ends came to 14 bases. Germline V lookup: CDR1 MDHEN, CDR2 SYDVKM. The CDR3 here is CASQSSSPSYEQYF. The CDR3 DNA sequence: TGTGCCAGCCAATCTAGCTCCCCCTCCTACGAGCAGTACTTC.

The gene calls are TRBV6-2 or TRBV6-3 and TRBJ1-5; D unclear. Germline V gene data show CDR1 as MNHEY and CDR2 as SVGEGT. The CDR3 contains 14 residues. The V end lost 5 bases, the J end lost 2 bases, and 10 bases lay between the germline ends. CDR3 DNA: TGTGCCAGCAGTACAGCCATTCGCAATCAGCCCCAGCATTTT. It translates to CASSTAIRNQPQHF.

The chain recombines TRBV12-3 or TRBV12-4 with TRBJ2-5; 7 bases are a match to TRBD1. TRBJ2-7 matches the DNA end more closely, so the J call is doubtful. The CDR3 spans 13 residues. The CDR3: CASSRTTGLEQYF. In DNA, the CDR3 is TGTGCCAGCAGTCGGACGACAGGGCTCGAGCAGTACTTC.

The rearrangement uses TRBV12-3 or TRBV12-4 and TRBJ2-7; TRBD1 or TRBD2 may be the D gene (5 bases each). The CDR3 has 14 amino acids. V was clipped by 7 bases and J by 3 bases, with 16 bases between them. CDR3 protein: CASTTGTPSYEQYF. The CDR3 DNA follows: TGTGCCAGCACTACCGGGACCCCAAGCTACGAGCAGTACTTC.

This clonotype has a handful of counts. This chain connects TRBV20-1 to TRBJ2-5; D gene unclear. Germline CDR1 and CDR2: DFQATT and SNEGSKA (reference sequence). This CDR3 comprises 15 residues. V gave up 0 bases and J gave up 1 base, with 12 bases separating them. The CDR3 DNA reads TGCAGTGCTAGAGATCGCGAAGGCAGCCAAGAGACCCAGTACTTC. Translated: CSARDREGSQETQYF.

This chain links TRBV5-1 with TRBJ2-7, with a weak D call TRBD2 (6 bases). There are 13 residues in the CDR3. Looked up from germline, CDR1 is SGHRS and CDR2 is YFSETQ. The V end was cut by 5 bases, the J end by 3 bases, with 12 bases between. CDR3 region: CASSRGELYEQYF. The CDR3 region has the DNA TGCGCCAGCAGTCGCGGGGAGCTCTACGAGCAGTACTTC.

The CDR3 sequence: CASSALGVLQETQYF. The DNA of the CDR3 is TGTGCCAGCAGCGCACTAGGCGTACTCCAAGAGACCCAGTACTTC. The chain carries TRBV14 and TRBJ2-5, with D perhaps matching TRBD2 (5 bases). This CDR3 has 15 residues. Germline-derived CDR1 and CDR2 are SGHDN and FVKESK. V was pared by 5 bases and J by 1 base, with 14 bases between.

CDR3 sequence (DNA): TGTGCCAGCAGTGAACCGCGGACACAGGGGCGGGACACCGGGGAGCTGTTTTTT. Its translation: CASSEPRTQGRDTGELFF. The chain employs TRBV25-1 and TRBJ2-2; 7 bases line up with TRBD1. The germline V gene has CDR1 MGHDK and CDR2 SYGVNS. This CDR3 has 18 residues. V gave up 2 bases and J gave up 3 bases; unmatched junction bases: 12. The full variable domain, with the rest looked up from reference TRBV25-1 and TRBJ2-2, is EADIYQTPRYLVIGTGKKITLECSQTMGHDKMYWYQQDPGMELHLIHYSYGVNSTEKGDLSSESTVSRIRTEHFPLTLESARPSHTSQYLCASSEPRTQGRDTGELFFGEGSRLTVL.

The CDR3 DNA reads TGTGCCAGCAGCTTAGGGGGGGCCAGATTCCAAGAGACCCAGTACTTC. As protein: CASSLGGARFQETQYF. The chain joins TRBV7-9 to TRBJ2-5; D could derive from TRBD1 or TRBD2 (6 bases each). V lost 1 base and J 1 base, leaving 13 bases between the germline ends. CDR1 is SEHNR, CDR2 FQNEAQ, per germline (reference sequence). CDR3 size: 16 residues.

To note about this clonotype: A much larger clonotype is one base distant, so this may be a read error. This chain links TRBV4-3 with TRBJ1-6, with D hard to call. Germline V gene sequence: CDR1 LGHNA, CDR2 YSLEER. This CDR3 region has 14 residues. CDR3 amino acids: CASSQDPSPRPPHF. The CDR3 DNA follows: TGCGCCAGCAGCCAAGATCCCTCCCCTAGGCCCCCCCACTTT.

This clonotype was seen only a few times. The chain carries TRBV20-1 and TRBJ2-7; 11 nucleotides match TRBD1. V lost 3 bases to trimming and J lost 12 bases; unmatched junction nucleotides: 4. The CDR3 length is 11 residues. CDR1 and CDR2 from the germline V gene are DFQATT and SNEGSKA (reference sequence). This chain's CDR3 is CSASGQGAAYF. The DNA of the CDR3 is TGCAGTGCTAGTGGACAGGGGGCGGCGTACTTC.

To note about this clonotype: An end of the junction does not agree with germline; a read error may underlie this. The chain combines TRBV4-1 with TRBJ2-1; 16 nucleotides line up with TRBD2. The CDR3 contains 17 residues. Germline CDR1 and CDR2: MGHRA and YSYEKL. CDR3 coding DNA: TGCGCCAGCAGCCGGGGACTAGCGGGGGGGCCGATCAATGGGCAGTTCTTC. Translated, it gives CASSRGLAGGPINGQFF.

The V and J genes are TRBV29-1 and TRBJ2-3; tentatively, D is TRBD2 (5 bases). V was pared by 7 bases and J by 2 bases, with 13 bases between. CDR3 size: 13 residues. The germline V gene encodes CDR1 SQVTM and CDR2 ANQGSEA. CDR3 in amino acids: CSALVGLTDTQYF. In DNA form, the CDR3 reads TGCAGCGCCTTGGTCGGACTCACAGATACGCAGTATTTT.